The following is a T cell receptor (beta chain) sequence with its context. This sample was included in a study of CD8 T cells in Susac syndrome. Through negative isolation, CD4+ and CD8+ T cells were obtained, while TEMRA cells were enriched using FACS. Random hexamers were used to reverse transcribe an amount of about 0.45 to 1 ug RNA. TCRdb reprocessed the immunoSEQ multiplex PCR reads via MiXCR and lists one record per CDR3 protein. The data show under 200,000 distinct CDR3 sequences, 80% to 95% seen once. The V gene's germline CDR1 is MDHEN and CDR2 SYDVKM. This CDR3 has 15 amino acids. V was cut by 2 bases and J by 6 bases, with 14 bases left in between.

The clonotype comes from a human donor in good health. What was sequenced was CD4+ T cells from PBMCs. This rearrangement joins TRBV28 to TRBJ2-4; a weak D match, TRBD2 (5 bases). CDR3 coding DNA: TGTGCCAGCAGTTTACTTGGTTTGGAGGCAAACATTCAGTACTTC. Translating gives CASSLLGLEANIQYF.